This TCR beta chain was recovered during a study of CD8+CD57+ T cells in acquired aplastic anemia. About the study: DNA recovered from sorted CD4+ and CD8+ cells had a mean of about 3 ug.

TCR beta VDJ and CDR3 profiles were obtained from a genomic DNA template. From the reads, TCRdb called clonotypes with MiXCR, one entry per CDR3 protein. The sample shows some 120,000 distinct CDR3 sequences, over 45% of them seen only once. General study results and limits: The study found no significant CD8+ Simpson's diversity difference between patients and controls. Found in both controls and patients were fewer than 35 CD8+ CDR3 sequences.

The CDR3 sequence is 15 residues long. Germline lookup yields CDR1 SEHNR and CDR2 FQNEAQ (reference sequence). J gave up 3 bases and V 3 bases, and 7 bases lay outside the gene matches. Ten or more counts support this clonotype. Its target is unknown. Sequenced material: sorted CD4+, CD8+, or CD8+CD57+ T cells (not recorded which) from PBMCs. The sequence was obtained from a human donor in good health, serving as a control. This rearrangement joins TRBV7-9 to TRBJ1-2; TRBD1 matches 7 bases. CDR3 in DNA: TGTGCCAGCAGCTTCGAAGGGGGCAGGTACTATGGCTACACCTTC. It is translated as CASSFEGGRYYGYTF.